Shown below are 15 T cell receptor beta chains from a single sample sequenced in a study of T cells expressing NK-cell markers (dated by TCRdb to about 2020). To prepare the library, 5' RACE was applied. The run used an Illumina HiSeq 2000. Following TCRdb reprocessing, every CDR3 protein sequence forms one entry, and DNA is not provided. This sample's clone table shows some 110,000 distinct CDR3 sequences. The ten biggest clones cover 15% to 20% of the sample. The sequenced sample was blood T cells: a sorted CD56 or NKG2C T cell subset, CD4+ or CD8+ T cells, or bulk PBMC T cells (not recorded which). The receptors were gathered from a woman between 18 and 75 years old in good health.

The chain uses TRBV7-9 and TRBJ2-1. Germline V gene sequence: CDR1 SEHNR, CDR2 FQNEAQ (reference sequence). The length of the CDR3 is 13 residues. The CDR3 spells CASSAERVNEQFF.

The chain recombines TRBV12-3 or TRBV12-4 with TRBJ2-4; TCRdb calls TRBD2, which cannot be checked without DNA. The CDR3 has 16 amino acids. The CDR3 spells CASRGTSGGAQNIQYF.

This sequence joins TRBV20-1 and TRBJ2-2; the D call from TCRdb, TRBD2, cannot be confirmed without DNA. This CDR3 has 14 amino acids. Germline values: CDR1 DFQATT, CDR2 SNEGSKA (reference sequence). The CDR3 protein is CSARPSRGTGELFF.

The chain carries TRBV15 and TRBJ2-7; TCRdb's D call of TRBD1 is untestable without DNA. Germline lookup yields CDR1 LNHNV and CDR2 YYDKDF (reference sequence). The CDR3 sequence is 15 residues long. The CDR3 reads CATSPRSMGGYEQYF.

The chain recombines TRBV29-1 with TRBJ1-2. Germline V gene lookup returns CDR1 SQVTM and CDR2 ANQGSEA. The CDR3 is 13 residues long. This chain's CDR3 is CSVMGGADYGYTF. Together with reference TRBV29-1 and TRBJ1-2, the CDR3 gives the full variable domain: SAVISQKPSRDICQRGTSLTIQCQVDSQVTMMFWYRQQPGQSLTLIATANQGSEATYESGFVIDKFPISRPNLTFSTLTVSNMSPEDSSIYLCSVMGGADYGYTFGSGTRLTVV.

V gene TRBV7-9 combines with J gene TRBJ2-7; TCRdb's D call of TRBD2 is untestable without DNA. The CDR3 is 11 amino acids. The germline V gene encodes CDR1 SEHNR and CDR2 FQNEAQ (reference sequence). The CDR3: CASRYLGGQYF.

V gene TRBV11-2 combines with J gene TRBJ2-3; TCRdb gives TRBD2 as the D gene, but with no DNA this cannot be confirmed. Germline CDR1 and CDR2: SGHAT and FQNNGV. This CDR3 region has 16 residues. The CDR3 loop is CASSFSWDFSTDTQYF.

The J gene is TRBJ1-1, the V gene TRBV29-1; TCRdb indicates TRBD1, and absent DNA this call remains unverified. Germline V CDR1 and CDR2: SQVTM, ANQGSEA. The CDR3 totals 12 residues. The chain's CDR3 is CSVTGFGTEAFF.

J is TRBJ2-1 and V is TRBV20-1; checking the TCRdb D call of TRBD2 is not possible without DNA. This CDR3 contains 21 residues. Germline CDR1 reads DFQATT; CDR2 reads SNEGSKA (reference sequence). This CDR3 reads CSARILAGGPNPPRIYNEQFF.

The V and J genes are TRBV12-3 or TRBV12-4 and TRBJ1-5; TCRdb gives TRBD1 as the D gene, but with no DNA this cannot be confirmed. There are 12 residues in the CDR3. The CDR3 reads CASRVGGQPQHF.

The chain joins TRBV19 to TRBJ1-1; TCRdb's D call, TRBD1, is unchecked because there is no DNA. Germline V gene sequence: CDR1 LNHDA, CDR2 SQIVND (reference sequence). The CDR3 extends over 14 amino acids. This CDR3 reads CASSMGQAYTEAFF.

The chain joins TRBV5-4 to TRBJ2-7; without DNA, the TCRdb call of TRBD1 cannot be checked. Germline CDR1 SGHNT, CDR2 YYREEE (reference sequence). The CDR3 consists of 15 residues. CDR3 loop: CASSNHDRDPYEQYF.

CDR3 sequence: CASSLAYSEQFF. The chain recombines TRBV12-3 or TRBV12-4 with TRBJ2-1. The CDR3 loop spans 12 amino acids.

The rearrangement uses TRBV6-1 and TRBJ2-1. Looked up from germline, CDR1 is MNHNS and CDR2 is SASEGT. The CDR3 is 12 residues long. The CDR3 is CASSKAVAEQFF.

J is TRBJ1-1 and V is TRBV4-1; checking the TCRdb D call of TRBD1 is not possible without DNA. The CDR3 length is 16 residues. Germline loops: CDR1 MGHRA, CDR2 YSYEKL. CDR3 amino acids: CASSQHPGQGNPEAFF.